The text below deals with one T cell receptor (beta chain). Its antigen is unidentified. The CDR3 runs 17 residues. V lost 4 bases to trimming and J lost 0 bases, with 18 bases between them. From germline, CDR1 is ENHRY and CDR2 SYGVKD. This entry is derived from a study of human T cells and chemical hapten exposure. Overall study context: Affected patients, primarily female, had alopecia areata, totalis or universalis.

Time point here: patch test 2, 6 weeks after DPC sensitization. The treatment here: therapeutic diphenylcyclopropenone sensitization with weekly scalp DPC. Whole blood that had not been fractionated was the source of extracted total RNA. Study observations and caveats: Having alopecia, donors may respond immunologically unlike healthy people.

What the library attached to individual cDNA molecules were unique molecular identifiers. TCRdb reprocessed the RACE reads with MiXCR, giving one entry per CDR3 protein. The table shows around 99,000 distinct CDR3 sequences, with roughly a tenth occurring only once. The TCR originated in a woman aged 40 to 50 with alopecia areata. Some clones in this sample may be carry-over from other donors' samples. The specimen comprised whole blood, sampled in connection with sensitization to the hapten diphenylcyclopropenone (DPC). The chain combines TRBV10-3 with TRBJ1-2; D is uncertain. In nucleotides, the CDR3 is TGTGCCATCAGTGTTCAACTGGGAACCCCCGCTAACTATGGCTACACCTTC. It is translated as CAISVQLGTPANYGYTF.